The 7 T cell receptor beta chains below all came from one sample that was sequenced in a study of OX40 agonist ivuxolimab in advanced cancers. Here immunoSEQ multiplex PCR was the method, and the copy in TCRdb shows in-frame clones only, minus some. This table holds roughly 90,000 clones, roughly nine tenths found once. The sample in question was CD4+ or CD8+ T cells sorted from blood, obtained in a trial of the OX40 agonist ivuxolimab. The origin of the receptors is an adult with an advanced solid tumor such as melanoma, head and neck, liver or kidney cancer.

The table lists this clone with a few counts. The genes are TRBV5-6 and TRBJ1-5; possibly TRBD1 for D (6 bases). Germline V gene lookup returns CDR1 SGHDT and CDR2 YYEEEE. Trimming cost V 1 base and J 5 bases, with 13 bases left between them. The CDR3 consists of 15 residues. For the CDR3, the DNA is TGTGCCAGCAGCTTGAGTATCAGGGGTGATCAGCCCCAGCATTTT. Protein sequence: CASSLSIRGDQPQHF.

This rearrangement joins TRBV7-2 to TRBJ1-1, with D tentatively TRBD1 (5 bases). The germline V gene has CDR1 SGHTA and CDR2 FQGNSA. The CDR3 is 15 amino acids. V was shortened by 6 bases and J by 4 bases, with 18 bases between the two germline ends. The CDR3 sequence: CASRRNSLGGTEAFF. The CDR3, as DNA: TGTGCCAGCAGACGTAATTCCCTCGGGGGCACTGAAGCTTTCTTT.

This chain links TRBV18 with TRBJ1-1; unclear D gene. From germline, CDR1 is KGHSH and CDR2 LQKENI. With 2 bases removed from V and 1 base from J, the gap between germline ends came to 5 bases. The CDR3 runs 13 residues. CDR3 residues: CASSPNGNTEAFF. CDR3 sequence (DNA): TGTGCCAGCTCACCAAATGGGAACACTGAAGCTTTCTTT.

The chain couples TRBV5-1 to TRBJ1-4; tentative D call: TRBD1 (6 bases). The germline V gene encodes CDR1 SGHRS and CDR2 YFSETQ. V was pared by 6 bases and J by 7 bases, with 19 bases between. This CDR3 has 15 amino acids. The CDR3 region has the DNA TGCGCCAGCACATTAGGAGGGGGGCTTGGTGAAAAACTGTTTTTT. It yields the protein CASTLGGGLGEKLFF.

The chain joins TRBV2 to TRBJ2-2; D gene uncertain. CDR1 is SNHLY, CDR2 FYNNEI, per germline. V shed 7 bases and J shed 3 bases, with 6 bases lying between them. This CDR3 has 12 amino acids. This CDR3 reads CASKRYTGELFF. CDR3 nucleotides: TGTGCCAGCAAGCGTTACACCGGGGAGCTGTTTTTT.

The DNA of the CDR3 is TGTGCCAGCAGTCCCCCGCCGGGAGTGGGCAAAAACATTCAGTACTTC. Protein product: CASSPPPGVGKNIQYF. This chain uses TRBV7-2 with TRBJ2-4, with D perhaps matching TRBD2 (6 bases). CDR1 SGHTA and CDR2 FQGNSA come from the germline V gene. The CDR3 is 16 amino acids. V lost 6 bases and J 3 bases, leaving 18 bases between the germline ends. Full variable domain (missing parts from reference TRBV7-2 and TRBJ2-4): GAGVSQSPSNKVTEKGKDVELRCDPISGHTALYWYRQSLGQGLEFLIYFQGNSAPDKSGLPSDRFSAERTGGSVSTLTIQRTQQEDSAVYLCASSPPPGVGKNIQYFGAGTRLSVL.

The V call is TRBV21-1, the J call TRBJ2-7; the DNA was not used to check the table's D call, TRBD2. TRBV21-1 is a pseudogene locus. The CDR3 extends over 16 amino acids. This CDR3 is CASSGRVSPWVYEQYF. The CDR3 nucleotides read TGTGCCAGCAGCGGGCGGGTTTCCCCCTGGGTCTACGAGCAGTACTTC.